The rows below give T cell receptor beta chains drawn from one sample of a study of a mutant IDH1 vaccine in newly diagnosed glioma. The data were produced by immunoSEQ multiplex PCR, yet TCRdb's version contains in-frame clones alone and is incomplete. Of approximately 60,000 clones in the sample, roughly 71% were seen once. Antigens for these TCRs are unknown. The sequencing here drew on PBMCs, taken from a glioma patient whose treatment included an IDH1 peptide vaccine. The receptors originated from a man in his fifties with glioma. Both conserved end residues are part of each CDR3. Fields, in order: J gene, D gene, clone size, V gene, CDR3 DNA, CDR3 protein. A D gene is named only where the DNA matches it firmly. Clone size, where shown, is once, few, many, or a class for clones that have expanded.

TRBJ1-1 - - TRBV5-1 TGCGCCAGCAGCTGGTTTCAGGAGCCCTTT CASSWFQEPF
TRBJ1-3 - - TRBV10-1 TGCGCCAGCAGTGAAACGGGCAGGGGACCAAACACCATATATTTT CASSETGRGPNTIYF
TRBJ2-1 TRBD1 - TRBV5-1 TGCGCCAGCACCCGACAGGGGATAGCTGAGCAGTTCTTC CASTRQGIAEQFF
TRBJ2-7 - - TRBV19 TGTGCCAGTAGGATAAGAGGGGAAAGCTCCTACGAGCAGTACTTC CASRIRGESSYEQYF
TRBJ2-1 TRBD2 - TRBV30 TGTGCCTGGAGTTCCGGGGGGGCCTACAATGAGCAGTTCTTC CAWSSGGAYNEQFF
TRBJ2-7 TRBD1 - TRBV9 TGTGCCAGCAGCGAGGGACAGGGAATCTCCTACGAGCAGTACTTC CASSEGQGISYEQYF
TRBJ1-1 TRBD1 - TRBV7-9 TGTGCCAGCAGCTTGACAGGGGGCGGAGGAGACACTGAAGCTTTCTTT CASSLTGGGGDTEAFF
TRBJ1-3 - - TRBV19 TGTGCCAGTAGTATAAACGGAGAGGAGTCTGGAAACACCATATATTTT CASSINGEESGNTIYF
TRBJ1-4 - - TRBV30 TGTGCCTGGAGGGTAAGGGGAGGACCTGAAAAACTGTTTTTT CAWRVRGGPEKLFF
TRBJ2-7 - - TRBV29-1 TGCAGCGTTGAAGTAAAGGGACATAAGACCTACGAGCAGTACTTC CSVEVKGHKTYEQYF
TRBJ2-1 - - TRBV29-1 TGCAGCGCCTTCGGGGCCCGAAGACACAATGAGCAGTTCTTC CSAFGARRHNEQFF
TRBJ1-3 - - TRBV27 TGTGCCAGCACGGGCCCAAAGCAGACTGGAAACACCATATATTTT CASTGPKQTGNTIYF
TRBJ2-6 - few TRBV7-9 TGTGCCAGCAGCGCGACCTTTACGTCCTCCTCTGGGGCCAACGTCCTGACTTTC CASSATFTSSSGANVLTF
TRBJ2-3 TRBD1 - TRBV6-5 TGTGCCAGCAGTCTCACGACAGGGGGGACAGATACGCAGTATTTT CASSLTTGGTDTQYF
TRBJ1-2 - - TRBV7-2 TGTGCCAGCAGCGGACGGTCGATAATATATGGCTACACCTTC CASSGRSIIYGYTF
TRBJ2-7 - few TRBV28 TGTGCCAGCAGTTTGATAGTCGGCGGGTCCTACGAGCAGTACTTC CASSLIVGGSYEQYF
TRBJ2-7 - few TRBV28 TGTGCCAGCAGTTTAGATCTCTACGAGCAGTACTTC CASSLDLYEQYF
TRBJ1-5 - once TRBV9 TGTGCCAGCAGCCCGAATGCGGGGCTTCAGCCCCAGCATTTT CASSPNAGLQPQHF
TRBJ2-5 - - TRBV4-2 TGTGCCAGCAGAGGCAGGGCAGAAGAGACCCAGTACTTC CASRGRAEETQYF
TRBJ1-4 - - TRBV5-1 TGCGCCAGCAGCGTCGGTAATGAAAAACTGTTTTTT CASSVGNEKLFF
TRBJ2-2 - - TRBV18 TGTGCCAGCTCCGTCGCTGAGGCGTCCGGGGAGCTGTTTTTT CASSVAEASGELFF
TRBJ2-2 - - TRBV2 TGTGCCAGCAGCCCCCTGCGACGGACGAACACCGGGGAGCTGTTTTTT CASSPLRRTNTGELFF
TRBJ2-7 - once TRBV2 TGTGCCAGCAGTGAAGGCCAGGGAGGCTCCTACGAGCAGTACTTC CASSEGQGGSYEQYF
TRBJ1-2 - few TRBV19 TGTGCCAGTAACCCTTCGACAGGAAGCCCATCTGGCTACACCTTC CASNPSTGSPSGYTF
TRBJ2-5 - - TRBV5-1 TGCGCCAGCAGCACCTCGGAGACCCAGTACTTC CASSTSETQYF
TRBJ1-3 - - TRBV5-6 TGTGCCAGCAGCTCGGTGAGTGGAGGAGCCTACTCTGGAAACACCATATATTTT CASSSVSGGAYSGNTIYF
TRBJ1-5 - - TRBV7-9 TGTGCCAGCAGCTTAGAGTCGGGAGGGGCCCAGCATTTT CASSLESGGAQHF
TRBJ1-1 TRBD1 - TRBV10-3 TGTGCCACCGGGGACAGTCTGAGGACTGAAGCTTTCTTT CATGDSLRTEAFF
TRBJ2-1 - once TRBV5-1 TGCGCCAGCACGGAGAATGAGCAGTTCTTC CASTENEQFF
TRBJ2-7 - - TRBV30 TGTGCCTGGAGTCGACGGGGTGCGGGGGAGCAGTACTTC CAWSRRGAGEQYF
TRBJ2-1 - - TRBV5-6 TGTGCCAGCAGTTTGGGACCGCCCGGTGGGAATGAGCAGTTCTTC CASSLGPPGGNEQFF
TRBJ2-7 - - TRBV6-1 TGTGCCAGCAGTGCACGACAGGTTGGCTACGAGCAGTACTTC CASSARQVGYEQYF